The text below deals with one TCR beta chain. Antigen: not known. Extraction of RNA preceded its reverse transcription into cDNA, which served as the sequencing template. The protocol was immunoSEQ multiplex PCR, while the TCRdb copy is restricted to in-frame clones and leaves out a portion. This repertoire shows 190,000 or so clones, around three fifths found once; its top ten account for roughly 12%. This record belongs to a study of CD8+ T cells in alopecia areata. Overall study results and limits: Researchers reported that TCR sharing among patients proved less clear than in mice, possibly HLA-linked.

Indicated treatment: oral pan-JAK inhibitor, 5-10 mg twice daily. Germline V gene lookup returns CDR1 MNHEY and CDR2 SVGAGI. The V end lost 0 bases, the J end lost 2 bases, and 11 bases lay between the germline ends. The CDR3 extends over 15 amino acids. The genes are TRBV6-5 and TRBJ2-7; D gene ambiguous. The sequences come from CD8+ T cells sorted from blood, collected at week 24, from a patient treated with tofacitinib. This clonotype was obtained from a human donor with alopecia areata. The CDR3 protein is CASSYSELSTYEQYF. CDR3 sequence (DNA): TGTGCCAGCAGTTACTCGGAGTTGTCGACCTACGAGCAGTACTTC.